A selection of T cell receptor beta chains follows, all from one sample in a study of cytomegalovirus exposure and HLA in healthy donors. Here immunoSEQ multiplex PCR was the method, and the copy in TCRdb shows in-frame clones only, minus some. In the table there are some 64,000 clones, around 96% of which are singletons. The source material was PBMCs. These receptor sequences come from a woman between 18 and 30 years old in good health and CMV-seronegative. CDR3s include the opening cysteine and the closing phenylalanine or tryptophan. A D gene is named only where the DNA matches it firmly. The size entry is marked missing in some rows and otherwise reads once, few, many or a size class.

TRBV6-5,TRBJ1-5,TRBD1,once,TGTGCCAGCAGTTTGACCAGGGGGAGCAATCAGCCCCAGCATTTT,CASSLTRGSNQPQHF
TRBV11-3,TRBJ2-1,TRBD2,.,TGTGCCAGCAGCCCGATGGCGGGAGAAGGGAAGGGCAATGAGCAGTTCTTC,CASSPMAGEGKGNEQFF
TRBV27,TRBJ2-7,TRBD2,.,TGTGCCAGCAGTCCCCGGACTAGCGGGAGTCGCTACGAGCAGTACTTC,CASSPRTSGSRYEQYF
TRBV10-3,TRBJ2-2,TRBD1,once,TGTGCCATCAGTCCAAGGACAGGGCACACCGGGGAGCTGTTTTTT,CAISPRTGHTGELFF
TRBV28,TRBJ1-5,.,once,TGTGCCAGCAGCCGGGACTGGGATAGCAATCAGCCCCAGCATTTT,CASSRDWDSNQPQHF
TRBV5-4,TRBJ1-3,TRBD1,.,TGTGCCAGCAGCCCTGGACAGGCCTACTCTGGAAACACCATATATTTT,CASSPGQAYSGNTIYF
TRBV5-4,TRBJ2-2,.,.,TGTGCCAGCAGCTTGGGGGCCGCGGGGACCGGGGAGCTGTTTTTT,CASSLGAAGTGELFF
TRBV18,TRBJ2-3,TRBD2,.,TGTGCCAGCTCACCCCCCGGACTAGAAAGCACAGATACGCAGTATTTT,CASSPPGLESTDTQYF
TRBV10-3,TRBJ2-1,.,.,TGTGCCATCAGTGGGGTGGGAGGTAGCTACAATGAGCAGTTCTTC,CAISGVGGSYNEQFF
TRBV5-4,TRBJ2-3,.,.,TGTGCCAGCAGCTTGGACTTGGCAGGGGCGGATACGCAGTATTTT,CASSLDLAGADTQYF
TRBV10-3,TRBJ1-5,TRBD1,.,TGTGCCACCAGCGTTGGACAGGGACACAATCAGCCCCAGCATTTT,CATSVGQGHNQPQHF
TRBV2,TRBJ2-3,TRBD2,.,TGTGCCAGCAGGGTAGCGGGAGGGACAGATACGCAGTATTTT,CASRVAGGTDTQYF
TRBV7-2,TRBJ2-7,TRBD1,.,TGTGCCAGCAGCCCAGGACAGGGAGCCTACGAGCAGTACTTC,CASSPGQGAYEQYF
TRBV6-6,TRBJ2-1,TRBD2,.,TGTGCCAGCACCTTGGGCCCAACTAGCGGGAGGGCCCCACAGTTCTTC,CASTLGPTSGRAPQFF
TRBV6-1,TRBJ1-5,.,.,TGTGCCACCAGCGGGGGGATCGATCAGCCCCAGCATTTT,CATSGGIDQPQHF
TRBV7-2,TRBJ2-3,TRBD2,.,TGTGCCAGCAGCTTATGGGGGGTTCTAGCGGGGAATAGCACAGATACGCAGTATTTT,CASSLWGVLAGNSTDTQYF
TRBV5-8,TRBJ1-1,TRBD1,.,TGTGCCAGCAGCTTGGATACAGGGGGACGCACTGAAGCTTTCTTT,CASSLDTGGRTEAFF
TRBV5-4,TRBJ2-7,TRBD2,.,TGTGCCAGCAGCTTGGGGGCTAGCGGGGGGTACGAGCAGTACTTC,CASSLGASGGYEQYF
TRBV5-6,TRBJ2-3,.,.,TGTGCCAGCAGCCAAATGACAGATACGCAGTATTTT,CASSQMTDTQYF
TRBV28,TRBJ2-3,TRBD1,.,TGTGCCAGCAGGATACCAGGGACAGCCACAGATACGCAGTATTTT,CASRIPGTATDTQYF
TRBV19,TRBJ1-1,TRBD1,.,TGTGCCAGTAGTCTACCAACAGGGGGAAACACTGAAGCTTTCTTT,CASSLPTGGNTEAFF
TRBV27,TRBJ2-7,.,.,TGTGCCAGCAGCGTGGGCAGGGACTACGAGCAGTACTTC,CASSVGRDYEQYF
TRBV10-2,TRBJ2-3,TRBD2,.,TGCGCCAGCAGTACCGGCGGGGGGGCGGGCACAGATACGCAGTATTTT,CASSTGGGAGTDTQYF
TRBV5-1,TRBJ2-3,.,.,TGCGCCAGCAGCAGAATAGCGGAAAAAACAGATACGCAGTATTTT,CASSRIAEKTDTQYF
TRBV7-2,TRBJ2-5,.,.,TGTGCCAGCAGCTTATCGGAGACCCAGTACTTC,CASSLSETQYF
TRBV28,TRBJ2-7,TRBD1,.,TGTGCCAGCACCCCCAGCGTGGGACAGGTGGGTGGCGAGCAGTACTTC,CASTPSVGQVGGEQYF